This is a list of T cell receptor beta chains from one sample in a study of cytomegalovirus exposure and HLA in healthy donors. The protocol was immunoSEQ multiplex PCR, while the TCRdb copy is restricted to in-frame clones and leaves out a portion. In the table there are 85,000 to 130,000 clones, 70% to 80% of which are singletons. Input material: PBMCs. All receptors derive from a boy aged 5-17 years in good health and CMV-seronegative. Both conserved end residues are part of each CDR3. The D gene is left open where the match is weak. Where a row states a size, it is once, few, many or the class of an expanded clone; other rows omit it.

CDR3 length	D gene	V gene	clone size	J gene	CDR3 DNA	CDR3 protein
15	-	TRBV30	few	TRBJ1-4	TGTGCCTGGAGTGTACTTGGAGCATACGCAGAAAAACTGTTTTTT	CAWSVLGAYAEKLFF
11	-	TRBV2	-	TRBJ1-2	TGTGCCAGCAGCCCCAGCTATGGCTACACCTTC	CASSPSYGYTF
16	TRBD1	TRBV15	few	TRBJ2-4	TGTGCCACCAGCAGAGTTGATAGGGGACAGAGAAACATTCAGTACTTC	CATSRVDRGQRNIQYF
16	TRBD2	TRBV27	-	TRBJ2-3	TGTGCCAGCAGTTTACTGGTCCGGGGGGGCACAGATACGCAGTATTTT	CASSLLVRGGTDTQYF
17	TRBD1	TRBV27	once	TRBJ2-3	TGTGCCAGCAGTCGTAGGCCTGGACAGGGAAGTTTCGGTACGCAGTATTTT	CASSRRPGQGSFGTQYF
12	TRBD1	TRBV10-3	few	TRBJ1-1	TGTGCCACAGGACAGGGAGAGACTGAAGCTTTCTTT	CATGQGETEAFF
14	TRBD1	TRBV28	-	TRBJ1-1	TGTGCCAGCAGTTTTACAGGGGGCTGGACTGAAGCTTTCTTT	CASSFTGGWTEAFF
13	-	TRBV5-1	-	TRBJ2-5	TGCGCCAGCAGCCGGACTTCCCAAGAGACCCAGTACTTC	CASSRTSQETQYF
15	TRBD2	TRBV7-9	few	TRBJ2-1	TGTGCCAGCAGCTTACTCCTAGCGGGCCACAATGAGCAGTTCTTC	CASSLLLAGHNEQFF
14	TRBD2	TRBV7-2	-	TRBJ2-1	TGTGCCAGCAGCTTAGTGAGCGGGGGTAGGGAGCAGTTCTTC	CASSLVSGGREQFF
15	-	TRBV19	-	TRBJ1-1	TGTGCCAGTAAAATTAGTCGACAATTGAACACTGAAGCTTTCTTT	CASKISRQLNTEAFF
15	TRBD2	TRBV6-1	-	TRBJ2-1	TGTGCCGCGGGCGGCCTAGCGGGAGAGTACAATGAGCAGTTCTTC	CAAGGLAGEYNEQFF
16	TRBD1	TRBV7-9	-	TRBJ2-7	TGTGCCAGCAGTTGGGCAATCAGGACAGGGGGACTCGAGCAGTACTTC	CASSWAIRTGGLEQYF
13	TRBD1	TRBV28	once	TRBJ1-1	TGTGCCAGCAGTACGTACAGGGGCACTGAAGCTTTCTTT	CASSTYRGTEAFF
12	-	TRBV2	-	TRBJ2-1	TGTGCCAGCAGTTGGGGAGACAATGAGCAGTTCTTC	CASSWGDNEQFF
13	-	TRBV30	once	TRBJ2-5	TGTGCCTGGAGTGAAGAGCTGCGAGAGACCCAGTACTTC	CAWSEELRETQYF
13	TRBD2	TRBV30	-	TRBJ2-1	TGTGCCTGGAGCATAGGCGGGAGTGGTGAGCAGTTCTTC	CAWSIGGSGEQFF
15	TRBD1	TRBV7-2	-	TRBJ1-4	TGTGCCAGCAGCCGGGGGGGACAGCTTAATGAAAAACTGTTTTTT	CASSRGGQLNEKLFF
14	-	TRBV6-5	-	TRBJ2-7	TGTGCCAGCAGTCCCGGACTAATACTCTACGAGCAGTACTTC	CASSPGLILYEQYF
13	-	TRBV9	few	TRBJ2-5	TGTGCCAGCAGCGTAGGTTTCGAAGAGACCCAGTACTTC	CASSVGFEETQYF
14	TRBD2	TRBV6-1	-	TRBJ2-3	TGTGCCAGCAGTGATGGGGGAGGGGCAGATACGCAGTATTTT	CASSDGGGADTQYF
15	-	TRBV4-2	-	TRBJ1-5	TGTGCCAGCAGCCAAGGAGCTTCTAGCAATCAGCCCCAGCATTTT	CASSQGASSNQPQHF
17	TRBD1	TRBV5-1	-	TRBJ2-3	TGCGCCAGCAGCCCCGGGACAGGGAATCTCCTCACAGATACGCAGTATTTT	CASSPGTGNLLTDTQYF
13	-	TRBV2	-	TRBJ2-7	TGTGCCAGCAGTGAATCTTGGCAGGGCGAGCAGTACTTC	CASSESWQGEQYF
18	TRBD2	TRBV5-1	-	TRBJ2-5	TGCGCCAGCAGCAAAGCCGGGACTAGCGGGGGCCGGGGGGAGACCCAGTACTTC	CASSKAGTSGGRGETQYF
13	-	TRBV7-3	few	TRBJ1-5	TGTGCCAGCAGCTTCGACAGGCATCAGCCCCAGCATTTT	CASSFDRHQPQHF
17	TRBD2	TRBV5-6	-	TRBJ2-5	TGTGCCAGCAGCTTCAGGACTAGCGGGGGCCACCAAGAGACCCAGTACTTC	CASSFRTSGGHQETQYF
12	TRBD1	TRBV10-1	-	TRBJ1-5	TGCGCCAGCAGTGAGGTCCAGGGGGTTAAGTATTTT	CASSEVQGVKYF
15	TRBD2	TRBV28	-	TRBJ2-1	TGTGCCAGCAGTAATGTAGCGGGAGGGTACAATGAGCAGTTCTTC	CASSNVAGGYNEQFF
15	-	TRBV19	-	TRBJ2-6	TGTGCCAGTAGCACACACAGCTCTGGGGCCAACGTCCTGACTTTC	CASSTHSSGANVLTF
11	-	TRBV6-6	few	TRBJ1-4	TGTGCCAGCAGTTACGGGTCAGGACTGTTTTTT	CASSYGSGLFF
11	-	TRBV18	-	TRBJ1-4	TGTGCCAGCTCACAGGACATTGAACTGTTTTTT	CASSQDIELFF
13	-	TRBV19	few	TRBJ1-4	TGTGCCAGTAGTATCATGGAGACTGAAAAACTGTTTTTT	CASSIMETEKLFF
13	TRBD1	TRBV7-3	-	TRBJ1-2	TGTGCCAGCAGCTATTCAGGGGGCGCCGGCTACACCTTC	CASSYSGGAGYTF
10	-	TRBV29-1	once	TRBJ2-1	TGCAGCGTGGGCCGGAATGAGCAGTTCTTC	CSVGRNEQFF
11	-	TRBV7-2	once	TRBJ1-2	TGTGCCAGCAGGAGGAATTATGGCTACACCTTC	CASRRNYGYTF
12	-	TRBV29-1	few	TRBJ1-1	TGCAGCACGGGAGGGTTGAACACTGAAGCTTTCTTT	CSTGGLNTEAFF
13	TRBD1	TRBV30	-	TRBJ1-1	TGTGCCTGGATTGGGGACAGGTTCGCTGAAGCTTTCTTT	CAWIGDRFAEAFF
12	-	TRBV7-9	-	TRBJ2-7	TGTGCCAGCAGCTTGAGCAACTACGAGCAGTACTTC	CASSLSNYEQYF
15	-	TRBV6-1	once	TRBJ1-1	TGTGCCAGCAGTGAAGACAGTACGGGAAAGACTGAAGCTTTCTTT	CASSEDSTGKTEAFF
16	-	TRBV19	-	TRBJ1-1	TGTGCCAGTAGTATCCTAAGGGGTAGGGGGAACACTGAAGCTTTCTTT	CASSILRGRGNTEAFF
14	-	TRBV27	-	TRBJ1-6	TGTGCCAGCAGCGTCCGGGATGGCGCTTCACCCCTCCACTTT	CASSVRDGASPLHF
17	-	TRBV19	-	TRBJ1-5	TGTGCCAGTAGTATAGGAGCGACAGGAGACACCAATCAGCCCCAGCATTTT	CASSIGATGDTNQPQHF
14	-	TRBV25-1	-	TRBJ2-2	TGTGCCAGCAGTGGGCCATCCGACACCGGGGAGCTGTTTTTT	CASSGPSDTGELFF
15	-	TRBV29-1	few	TRBJ2-1	TGCAGCGTTGTTATAGCGGCGAGCTCCTACAATGAGCAGTTCTTC	CSVVIAASSYNEQFF